This T cell receptor beta chain was identified in a study of shared clonotypes between healthy human individuals (dated by TCRdb to 2020 to 2022). With regard to the full study: The cohort included a few men and a couple of women between 18 and 49 years of age. To estimate repertoire size and how much clonotypes are shared between individuals, the study performed deep sequencing of blood TCR repertoires from 4 to 6 healthy adults. To increase sequencing depth and limit assay-specific biases, different laboratories used diverse techniques to prepare libraries and sequence TCR repertoires. Between about 0.94 and 10 billion PBMCs per donor were obtained by leukapheresis. Overall results and qualifications from the work: The small number of donors limited the genetic and exposure-history diversity represented. Based on pairwise subsampling, the degree of clonotype sharing among donors was expected to be affected by sequencing depth. Sampling was restricted to blood, and TCR repertoires in tissue are likely to differ from TCR repertoires in blood.

Using the deep immunoSEQ assay, multiplex PCR amplified TCR CDR3 regions from genomic DNA. Genomic DNA extracted from each cell subset was distributed evenly over all wells of several immunoSEQ 96-well plates, and each plate served as one replicate. For unsorted PBMC, about 0.3 ug genomic DNA, equal to roughly 33,000 T cell genomes, was loaded into each replicate PCR. Genomic DNA from unsorted PBMC was sequenced over ten immunoSEQ deep assay plates. The purified libraries were quantified using a Qubit 3.0 fluorometer, sized with a Bioanalyzer 2100, and then quantified again using the KAPA Library Quantification kit. Each immunoSEQ 96-well plate was sequenced on its own single-read 150-cycle Illumina NextSeq 550 flow cell. Processing in the source paper ran as follows. Because the immunoSEQ output included only junctional sequences and no quality scores, the filtering could not be the same as the filtering used for full-length reads. Sequences were annotated with PyIR, a Python wrapper for IgBLAST v1.9, using IMGT germline references to assign V/J genes and CDR3. Reads with weak V/J assignments (E-value above 1e-6), missing CDR3, stop codons, out-of-frame junctions, or ambiguous translated residues were removed. V3J clonotypes were defined by identical inferred V gene, J gene, and CDR3 amino acid sequence. Percentage overlap between repertoires was computed as shared unique clonotypes divided by the size of the smaller repertoire. Richness of each repertoire was evaluated using RTK rarefaction, the Chao1 estimator, and Recon v2.1 estimates of unobserved clonotypes. Not all clones reach the TCRdb copy of this immuneACCESS table, which keeps in-frame sequences only. Checked studies attribute under half of the gap to unresolved V genes and leave the rest unexplained. Clonal size and the V and J genes are those of that table, whereas D and trimming came from the DNA. For this sample the table gives approximately 470,000 clones, of which approximately 80% were detected only once. The top ten constitute 12% of the sample.

The CDR3 runs 15 amino acids, cysteine and phenylalanine included. Here the CDR3 DNA is all that survives: 45 bases in frame from base 1. According to the germline V gene, CDR1 reads SGHTA and CDR2 reads FQGNSA. Healthy HIV-negative adults with no recently reported acute infections or vaccinations were included as donors. Every donor was a Caucasian adult living in Nashville, Tennessee, USA. For unsorted samples, about 90 million PBMCs were counted, and genomic DNA was extracted using the QIAamp DNA Blood Mini kit. After blood collection by leukapheresis, PBMCs were isolated using Ficoll-Histopaque density gradient centrifugation and then cryopreserved in the vapor phase of liquid nitrogen. As to this clone: This clone's antigen is unknown. A read error may produce the germline difference seen at one junction end. The sample carries other DNA sequences with the same CDR3.

Sequencing was done on a sample of PBMCs. The rearrangement joined TRBV7-2 to TRBJ2-5, with 7 bases in between that match TRBD2. This TCR was sampled from a woman aged 35 to 49 in good health. Some clones in this sample may be carry-over from other donors' samples. The CDR3: CASSLAASGGETQYF. The nucleotides read TGTGCCAGCAGCTTAGCTGCTAGCGGAGGAGAGACCCAATACTTC.